This record covers a single TCR beta chain. Those enrolled, adults aged 18 to 89 years, came from some 25 US areas. Which cohort a participant joined came from the clinical history participants gave. The recovered donors of Cohort 3 showed two negative PCRs, clearance, or symptom resolution. The sample comes from a study of blood T cell repertoires in COVID-19. Authors' analysis steps: Amplification from reference gene primers served as the basis for estimated nucleated cell counts. The repertoire was sequenced with immunoSEQ multiplex PCR; TCRdb's copy has only in-frame clones and lacks some. V, J and clone size reflect that table, while D and trimming were determined from the DNA. The sample lists 490,000 or so clones; about 88% were seen once. There are 13 residues in the CDR3. Germline assignment: CDR1 MRHNA and CDR2 SNTAGT. V was shortened by 3 bases and J by 4 bases, with 9 bases between the two germline ends.

The sample comprised PBMCs or T cells enriched from blood (not recorded which). The TCR comes from a woman aged 55-69 years who had recovered from COVID-19. The chain carries TRBV6-4 and TRBJ1-1; D is unclear. CDR3 region: CASSERYSTEAFF. In DNA, the CDR3 is TGTGCCAGCAGTGAGCGGTACTCCACTGAAGCTTTCTTT.